The next 9 T cell receptor beta chains were all read from a single sample in a study of T-cell reconstitution after alpha-beta-depleted transplantation in children. Using unique molecular identifiers, the investigators prepared the TCRbeta library. TCRdb re-derived calls from the PCR reads in MiXCR, one entry per CDR3 protein. The sample holds 600,000 to 700,000 distinct CDR3 sequences; 15% to 20% are singletons and the top ten take over 0.95%. Sequencing used PBMCs from the stem cell graft donor, obtained from the stem cell graft. These receptors were taken from a human donor who donated a stem cell graft to a child with acute myeloid leukemia.

This clonotype was picked up many times. The chain couples TRBV20-1 to TRBJ2-3; no firm D call. The CDR3 contains 14 residues. V lost 0 bases, J lost 5 bases, and 12 bases lay in between. CDR1 is DFQATT, CDR2 SNEGSKA, per germline (reference sequence). The CDR3, as DNA: TGCAGTGCTAGAGATCCGTGGGCCGTAGATACGCAGTATTTT. It specifies CSARDPWAVDTQYF.

This clonotype was counted ten times or more. The chain links TRBV20-1 to TRBJ2-1; D possibly corresponds to TRBD2 (6 bases). The CDR3 spans 14 residues. V lost 4 bases, J lost 4 bases, and 14 bases lay in between. The germline V gene encodes CDR1 DFQATT and CDR2 SNEGSKA (reference sequence). CDR3 in amino acids: CSAIGGAGYNEQFF. CDR3 nucleotides: TGCAGTGCTATAGGCGGGGCGGGATACAATGAGCAGTTCTTC.

V gene TRBV11-3 combines with J gene TRBJ1-2; D not resolved. Germline loops: CDR1 SGHNT, CDR2 YENEEA. The CDR3 runs 13 residues. The V gene lost 3 bases and the J gene lost 9 bases, with 14 bases spanning the gap. The CDR3 bases are TGTGCCAGCAGCTTCGGACGGGCCCAAAGCTACACCTTC. This codes for CASSFGRAQSYTF.

This clonotype was recorded a few times. This chain joins TRBV5-5 and TRBJ2-1, with TRBD1 matching 11 bases. The CDR3 loop spans 15 amino acids. Germline CDR1 is SGHKS and CDR2 is YYEKEE (reference sequence). V lost 5 bases, J lost 6 bases, and 7 bases stayed unmatched. CDR3 DNA sequence: TGTGCCAGCAGTGTCAGGGACAGGGGGGGCAATGAGCAGTTCTTC. Its protein is CASSVRDRGGNEQFF.

Many counts were recorded for this clonotype. The V and J genes are TRBV20-1 and TRBJ1-4; D perhaps matches TRBD1 (5 bases). Germline CDR1 DFQATT, CDR2 SNEGSKA (reference sequence). This CDR3 spans 14 amino acids. V shed 6 bases and J shed 2 bases, with 13 bases lying between them. CDR3 in amino acids: CSAQGRPTNEKLFF. The CDR3 nucleotides are TGCAGTGCCCAGGGCCGGCCTACTAATGAAAAACTGTTTTTT.

There are many counts of this clonotype. The CDR3 sequence is CASSRSRTSGGEETQYF. In DNA form, the CDR3 reads TGTGCCAGCAGCCGATCACGTACTAGCGGGGGGGAAGAGACCCAGTACTTC. The chain recombines TRBV7-9 with TRBJ2-5, with 13 bases matching TRBD2. The germline gives CDR1 SEHNR, CDR2 FQNEAQ (reference sequence). The CDR3 spans 17 residues. Trimming at V came to 5 bases and at J to 3 bases, leaving 9 bases not matched to a gene.

The J gene is TRBJ2-3, the V gene TRBV7-3; perhaps TRBD2 as D (6 bases). Germline CDR1 and CDR2: SGHTA and FQGTGA. Trimming took 1 base from V and 5 from J, leaving 16 bases between them. The CDR3 runs 16 residues. The CDR3 nucleotides read TGTGCCAGCAGCTTAAACCCTCCCGTGGGAGGAGATACGCAGTATTTT. Translation gives CASSLNPPVGGDTQYF.

This clonotype was detected ten times or more. The chain carries TRBV20-1 and TRBJ2-7; 9 positions match TRBD1. Germline loops: CDR1 DFQATT, CDR2 SNEGSKA (reference sequence). V shed 2 bases, J shed 6 bases, and the junction held 14 bases outside the gene matches. The CDR3 is 16 amino acids. The CDR3 loop is CSARTWGGTGKSEQYV. CDR3 in DNA: TGCAGTGCTAGAACGTGGGGTGGGACAGGGAAGAGCGAGCAGTACGTC.

This clonotype has at least ten counts. This chain connects TRBV5-5 to TRBJ2-2; D gene ambiguous. The V gene's germline CDR1 is SGHKS and CDR2 YYEKEE (reference sequence). The CDR3 covers 16 residues. V was pared by 1 base and J by 1 base, with 11 bases between. The chain's CDR3 is CASSLFREKNTGELFF. The CDR3 DNA reads as TGTGCCAGCAGCTTGTTCCGAGAAAAGAACACCGGGGAGCTGTTTTTT.